These T cell receptor beta chains were read from a single sample in a study of T cell responses to AZD1222 COVID-19 vaccine. Only in-frame clones appear in the TCRdb table, and some are missing; sequencing was by immunoSEQ multiplex PCR. The table lists over 95,000 clones, roughly 90% of them singletons, with 4.5% in the top ten. The sample in question was peripheral blood, obtained on day 0 of AZD1222 vaccination. These receptors all come from an adult in good health. CDR3s include the opening cysteine and the closing phenylalanine or tryptophan. Each record gives: J gene, V gene, CDR3 protein.

j_call: TRBJ2-3
v_call: TRBV30
cdr3_aa: CAWSPPSPGTITFRDTQYF

j_call: TRBJ2-7
v_call: TRBV4-3
cdr3_aa: CASSQDGQGGYEQYF

j_call: TRBJ2-7
v_call: TRBV9
cdr3_aa: CASSVGVKAPSYEQYF

j_call: TRBJ2-7
v_call: TRBV29-1
cdr3_aa: CSVVPEDRYSYEQYF

j_call: TRBJ1-5
v_call: TRBV6-5
cdr3_aa: CASSQGQGNQPQHF

j_call: TRBJ1-6
v_call: TRBV30
cdr3_aa: CAWATYGQVVSPLHF

j_call: TRBJ1-5
v_call: TRBV20-1
cdr3_aa: CSASEGWSNQPQHF

j_call: TRBJ1-2
v_call: TRBV4-3
cdr3_aa: CASSHEQGYGYTF

j_call: TRBJ2-5
v_call: TRBV7-9
cdr3_aa: CASSLVGQGEETQYF

j_call: TRBJ1-3
v_call: TRBV6-6
cdr3_aa: CASSYSGQLGNTIYF

j_call: TRBJ2-7
v_call: TRBV9
cdr3_aa: CASSAGGPYEQYF

j_call: TRBJ1-1
v_call: TRBV11-2
cdr3_aa: CASSLRQTNTEAFF

j_call: TRBJ1-6
v_call: TRBV9
cdr3_aa: CASSTQAVNSPLHF